This TCR beta chain was recovered during a study of molecular identifiers for immune sequencing clone quantification. Background on the study: RNA, taken in replicates from approximately 20,000 or 100,000 naive CD8 cells, was split five ways, with four sequenced.

General study results and limits: Beyond 20 RNA copies, clones held over 98% of effector molecules, compared with under 1% in naive cells.

Trimming removed 2 bases at V and 0 bases at J, with 23 bases between. The CDR3 extends over 18 amino acids. In germline, CDR1 is DFQATT, CDR2 SNEGSKA (reference sequence). Between about 19,000 and 1,100,000 sorted cells, with 10%, 30% or 50% RNA, yielded naive CD8 libraries. Naive CD8 T cells were FACS-sorted by CD8+CD4-CCR7+CD45RA+ markers. A remark on this clonotype: Antigen specificity is unknown.

TCRdb redid the calling of the PCR reads with MiXCR, one entry per CDR3 protein. The sample has about half a million distinct CDR3 sequences, roughly a fifth seen once. Sample: naive CD8+ T cells from blood, with Jurkat cell RNA spiked in. Indicated subset: FACS-sorted CD8+CD4-CCR7+CD45RA+ naive T cells. V gene TRBV20-1 combines with J gene TRBJ2-7; D is possibly TRBD2 (6 bases). The clonotype originates from a human donor in good health. Some libraries in this study had Jurkat cell RNA spiked in. This CDR3 is CSARNIGSSGSSSYEQYF. In DNA, the CDR3 is TGCAGTGCTAGAAACATCGGAAGTAGCGGAAGTAGCTCCTACGAGCAGTACTTC.